The 19 T cell receptor beta chains given below trace back to one sample, sequenced in a study of patients and donors after allogeneic stem cell transplantation. TCRdb used MiXCR to reprocess the RT-PCR reads, holding one entry per CDR3 protein. The sample holds approximately 29,000 distinct CDR3 sequences; roughly a third are singletons and the top ten take over 65%. The sample comprised blood, either unsorted or a sorted T cell fraction (not recorded which). These receptors were collected from a human donor who was either an allogeneic HSCT recipient or a stem cell or donor lymphocyte infusion donor (not recorded which). It is not recorded whose cells these are; they may come from a transplant donor.

This chain links TRBV10-3 with TRBJ1-6; D uncertain. The ends were cut back, 6 bases at V and 0 bases at J, with 12 bases in the middle. CDR3 length: 16 amino acids. Germline V gene sequence: CDR1 ENHRY, CDR2 SYGVKD. The CDR3 loop is CAISSHRSSYNSPLHF. The CDR3 coding sequence is TGTGCCATCAGCTCACACCGGAGCTCCTATAATTCACCCCTCCACTTT.

DNA for the CDR3: TGTGCCACCAGTGAACGAACCGGGGGACACACTGAAGCTTTCTTT. It encodes CATSERTGGHTEAFF. This chain joins TRBV24-1 and TRBJ1-1, with D possibly matching TRBD1 (5 bases). CDR1 and CDR2 (germline): KGHDR, SFDVKD. V lost 4 bases, J lost 3 bases, and 14 bases lay in between. This CDR3 spans 15 amino acids.

The V gene is TRBV6-2 or TRBV6-3, the J gene TRBJ1-1; D gene unclear. V lost 6 bases and J 4 bases, leaving 12 bases between the germline ends. The CDR3 has 13 amino acids. Germline CDR1 and CDR2: MNHEY and SVGEGT. The CDR3 region is CASRNNPGTEAFF. CDR3 in DNA: TGTGCCAGCAGAAACAATCCTGGCACTGAAGCTTTCTTT.

The rearrangement links TRBV6-6 to TRBJ1-6; 8 nucleotides line up with TRBD1. V lost 0 bases, J lost 7 bases, and 2 bases stayed unmatched. Germline V gene sequence: CDR1 MNHNY, CDR2 SVGAGI (reference sequence). The CDR3 covers 15 residues. As DNA, the CDR3 is TGTGCCAGCAGTTACTCGTGGGACAGGAATTCACCCCTCCACTTT. Translating it yields CASSYSWDRNSPLHF.

The sample holds a few counts of this clonotype. The V gene is TRBV5-1, the J gene TRBJ1-6; D gene ambiguous. Germline CDR1 and CDR2: SGHRS and YFSETQ. CDR3 length: 14 amino acids. Trimming removed 1 base at V and 9 bases at J, with 11 bases between. The CDR3 DNA reads as TGCGCCAGCAGCTTGATTCGCGAGAGTTCACCCCTCCACTTT. Its protein product is CASSLIRESSPLHF.

This clonotype was recorded many times. This chain joins TRBV20-1 and TRBJ1-1; 8 bases fit TRBD1. V lost 5 bases, J lost 1 base, and 6 bases stayed unmatched. Germline V gene data show CDR1 as DFQATT and CDR2 as SNEGSKA (reference sequence). CDR3 length equals 14 residues. CDR3 protein: CSAAGTGRNTEAFF. The CDR3 DNA is TGCAGTGCTGCCGGGACAGGCAGGAACACTGAAGCTTTCTTT.

The chain has TRBV15 and TRBJ1-6; weak D call: TRBD1 (6 bases). The CDR3 covers 17 residues. V lost 5 bases and J lost 0, with 14 bases in between. CDR1 and CDR2 from the germline V gene are LNHNV and YYDKDF (reference sequence). CDR3 region: CATSGRTVSSYNSPLHF. The DNA for the CDR3 is TGTGCCACCAGCGGCAGGACAGTTAGCTCCTATAATTCACCCCTCCACTTT.

The chain carries TRBV29-1 and TRBJ1-1, with a weak D call TRBD1 (5 bases). From germline, CDR1 is SQVTM and CDR2 ANQGSEA. Trimming cost V 1 base and J 0 bases, with 9 bases left between them. The CDR3 runs to 14 residues. DNA for the CDR3: TGCAGCGTTGAAGGACAGAACCTGAACACTGAAGCTTTCTTT. Protein product: CSVEGQNLNTEAFF.

With respect to this clonotype: Because the CDR3 is missing its conserved closing phenylalanine or tryptophan, this is likely a read error. This chain links TRBV29-1 with TRBJ1-4, with TRBD1 identical over 8 bases. V was clipped by 6 bases and J by 0 bases; unmatched bases: 3. The length of the CDR3 is 14 residues. The V gene's germline CDR1 is SQVTM and CDR2 ANQGSEA. The CDR3 loop is CSVWTGPTNEKLFL. The CDR3 DNA reads TGCAGCGTCTGGACAGGGCCAACTAATGAAAAACTGTTTCTT.

V and J are TRBV6-1 and TRBJ2-1; 7 bases agree with TRBD1. The germline V gene has CDR1 MNHNS and CDR2 SASEGT. The CDR3 consists of 13 residues. After removal of 8 bases from V and 7 bases from J, the junction contained 8 bases not matched to a gene. CDR3 in amino acids: CASGRTGKNEQFF. CDR3 coding DNA: TGTGCCAGCGGCAGGACAGGAAAGAATGAGCAGTTCTTC.

The V call is TRBV4-2, the J call TRBJ2-2; 8 nucleotides agree with TRBD1. CDR1 LGHNA and CDR2 YNFKEQ come from the germline V gene. The CDR3 length is 14 residues. J lost 6 bases, V lost 4 bases, and 4 bases had no gene match. CDR3 in amino acids: CASSLRQGPGELFF. CDR3 sequence (DNA): TGTGCCAGCAGCCTACGACAGGGGCCCGGGGAGCTGTTTTTT.

This clonotype was observed a handful of times. The chain has TRBV20-1 and TRBJ2-7, with 7 positions matching TRBD1. The CDR3 contains 12 residues. The trim removed 6 bases at V and 4 bases at J, leaving 6 bases unmatched. Germline V gene sequence: CDR1 DFQATT, CDR2 SNEGSKA (reference sequence). The CDR3 DNA sequence: TGCAGTGCCCGGGACAGAAGGTACGAGCAGTACTTC. It specifies CSARDRRYEQYF.

This chain joins TRBV18 and TRBJ1-1; D remains unclear. Trimming took 3 bases from V and 0 from J, leaving 14 bases between them. The CDR3 consists of 16 residues. Looked up from germline, CDR1 is KGHSH and CDR2 is LQKENI. The CDR3 region has the DNA TGTGCCAGCTCACCTCGGAGTTCCCGGTTGAACACTGAAGCTTTCTTT. Translated: CASSPRSSRLNTEAFF.

J is TRBJ2-2 and V is TRBV20-1, with D tentatively TRBD1 (7 bases). CDR1 and CDR2 (germline): DFQATT, SNEGSKA (reference sequence). CDR3 length equals 16 residues. Trimming shortened V by 0 bases and J by 4 bases, and 15 bases separated the two germline ends. The CDR3 reads CSARDRGNRGTGELFF. Written as DNA, the CDR3 is TGCAGTGCTAGAGATCGGGGGAACAGGGGCACCGGGGAGCTGTTTTTT.

CDR3 in amino acids: CASSSLGGNQPQHF. The CDR3 DNA sequence: TGTGCCAGCAGTTCTCTGGGGGGCAATCAGCCCCAGCATTTT. The V and J genes are TRBV12-3 or TRBV12-4 and TRBJ1-5; possibly TRBD1 for D (5 bases). The CDR3 spans 14 residues. Trimming stripped 4 bases from V and 2 bases from J, with 9 bases between.

The V gene is TRBV20-1, the J gene TRBJ2-1; TRBD2 matches at 9 bases. The CDR3 totals 16 residues. Germline values: CDR1 DFQATT, CDR2 SNEGSKA (reference sequence). V was clipped by 3 bases and J by 2 bases; unmatched bases: 8. CDR3 DNA: TGCAGTGCTAGTTTTGGACTAGCGCTAACCTACAATGAGCAGTTCTTC. Amino acids: CSASFGLALTYNEQFF.

There are a few counts of this clonotype. The chain recombines TRBV29-1 with TRBJ2-5; 8 bases map to TRBD1. This CDR3 region has 13 residues. Germline V gives CDR1 SQVTM, CDR2 ANQGSEA. Unmatched junction bases numbered 7, after V lost 6 bases and J lost 4 bases. In DNA, the CDR3 is TGCAGCGTCGTCCCAGGGGGCCCAGAGACCCAGTACTTC. Its protein is CSVVPGGPETQYF.

The chain is built from TRBV4-1 and TRBJ2-1, with 12 positions matching TRBD2. Germline V lookup: CDR1 MGHRA, CDR2 YSYEKL. The CDR3 is made up of 15 amino acids. Unmatched junction bases numbered 3, after V lost 4 bases and J lost 5 bases. The CDR3 here is CASSLTSGRNNEQFF. CDR3 DNA: TGCGCCAGCAGCCTGACTAGCGGGAGAAACAATGAGCAGTTCTTC.

This clonotype showed up just a few times. V and J are TRBV20-1 and TRBJ1-2; 9 bases align to TRBD1. The CDR3 totals 13 residues. The V gene end was trimmed by 3 bases and the J gene end by 6 bases; junction bases not matched to a gene: 5. Germline CDR1 DFQATT, CDR2 SNEGSKA (reference sequence). The CDR3 DNA is TGCAGTGCTAGTAGGTGGGACAGGGATGGCTACACCTTC. It specifies CSASRWDRDGYTF.